The 21 T cell receptor beta chains below all came from one sample that was sequenced in a study of CD8 T cells in ankylosing spondylitis. MiXCR, applied by TCRdb to the 5' RACE reads, yields one record per CDR3 protein. Of more than 95,000 distinct CDR3 sequences in the sample, over 6.5% are singletons; the top ten hold nearly 10%. Sequencing was carried out using blood, either unsorted or a sorted T cell fraction (not recorded which). These receptor sequences come from a male donor with ankylosing spondylitis or in good health (not recorded which).

The chain joins TRBV14 to TRBJ2-7; D gene unclear. Germline V gene data show CDR1 as SGHDN and CDR2 as FVKESK. The V end lost 2 bases, the J end lost 1 base, and 18 bases lay between the germline ends. The length of the CDR3 is 17 residues. The CDR3 DNA reads as TGTGCCAGCAGCCAAAGAACATCTAGGGAATTTTCCTACGAGCAGTACTTC. This translates into CASSQRTSREFSYEQYF. Filled out from reference TRBV14 and TRBJ2-7, the complete variable domain reads EAGVTQFPSHSVIEKGQTVTLRCDPISGHDNLYWYRRVMGKEIKFLLHFVKESKQDESGMPNNRFLAERTGGTYSTLKVQPAELEDSGVYFCASSQRTSREFSYEQYFGPGTRLTVT.

As regards this clonotype: The junction differs from germline at one of its ends, possibly a read error. The gene calls are TRBV7-9 and TRBJ2-7; D gene unclear. This CDR3 spans 14 amino acids. Germline CDR1 is SEHNR and CDR2 is FQNEAQ (reference sequence). The chain's CDR3 is CVSSFGGSYEEQYF. The CDR3 bases are TGTGTCAGCAGCTTTGGCGGTTCCTACGAGGAGCAGTACTTC.

This clonotype was detected ten times or more. The chain has TRBV4-1 and TRBJ2-4; 9 bases are a match to TRBD2. Trimming cost V 4 bases and J 7 bases; bases outside gene matches: 5. This CDR3 has 14 residues. Germline V CDR1 and CDR2: MGHRA, YSYEKL. CDR3 protein: CASSPDAGGNIQYF. CDR3 DNA sequence: TGCGCCAGCAGCCCCGATGCGGGAGGGAACATTCAGTACTTC.

This clonotype was seen repeatedly, ten times or more. The rearrangement uses TRBV5-4 and TRBJ1-2, with 7 bases matching TRBD1. The CDR3 is 17 residues long. J gave up 0 bases and V 4 bases, and 12 bases lay outside the gene matches. Per germline, CDR1 SGHNT and CDR2 YYREEE (reference sequence). The CDR3, as DNA: TGTGCCAGCAGCACCTCCGGGACAGCGAGCCCTAACTATGGCTACACCTTC. The encoded protein is CASSTSGTASPNYGYTF.

This clonotype appeared many times. This chain joins TRBV18 and TRBJ1-1; maybe TRBD1 (6 bases). V gave up 5 bases and J gave up 4 bases, with 20 bases separating them. This CDR3 comprises 16 residues. Germline V gives CDR1 KGHSH, CDR2 LQKENI. The CDR3 DNA reads TGTGCCAGCTCAAGGGACACGGCCACGCCGAGCACTGAAGCTTTCTTT. This encodes CASSRDTATPSTEAFF.

This clonotype was recorded at least ten times. This chain connects TRBV29-1 to TRBJ2-2, with D hard to call. CDR3 size: 14 residues. Germline lookup yields CDR1 SQVTM and CDR2 ANQGSEA. The V end lost 7 bases, the J end lost 3 bases, and 15 bases lay between the germline ends. The CDR3 loop is CSGRSVFDTGELFF. CDR3 nucleotides: TGCAGCGGCCGCAGCGTGTTTGACACCGGGGAGCTGTTTTTT.

The CDR3 loop reads CASSYPTSGTHHSYNEQFF. The CDR3 bases are TGTGCCAGCAGCTACCCGACTAGCGGTACCCACCATTCCTACAATGAGCAGTTCTTC. V gene TRBV11-3 combines with J gene TRBJ2-1; 9 bases are shared with TRBD2. The J segment lost 1 base and the V segment lost 4 bases, leaving 14 bases of the junction unmatched. CDR1 and CDR2 from the germline V gene are SGHNT and YENEEA. This CDR3 comprises 19 residues.

This clonotype was counted ten times or more. V gene TRBV7-6 combines with J gene TRBJ1-2; 7 bases match TRBD1. The CDR3 has 13 residues. Germline V gives CDR1 SGHVS, CDR2 FNYEAQ. J gave up 4 bases and V 5 bases, and 4 bases lay outside the gene matches. In DNA form, the CDR3 reads TGTGCCAGCAGCCAGGGACAGCTCTATGGCTACACCTTC. As protein: CASSQGQLYGYTF.

This clonotype was found a few times. This may arise from a read error, as a much more abundant clone is one base away. J is TRBJ2-2 and V is TRBV24-1; D ambiguous. The CDR3 consists of 15 residues. V was clipped by 4 bases and J by 6 bases, with 14 bases between them. Germline V gene lookup returns CDR1 KGHDR and CDR2 SFDVKD. CDR3 protein: CATSDRQSNAGELFF. The DNA of the CDR3 is TGTGCCACCAGTGACCGACAAAGTAACGCCGGGGAGCTGTTTTTT.

The table lists this clonotype with many counts. The J gene is TRBJ1-5, the V gene TRBV7-2; D uncertain. V lost 5 bases and J lost 1, with 3 bases in between. Germline loops: CDR1 SGHTA, CDR2 FQGNSA. This CDR3 is 12 amino acids long. The CDR3 is CASSRSNQPQHF. The CDR3 coding sequence is TGTGCCAGCAGCCGCAGCAATCAGCCCCAGCATTTT.

This clonotype was seen ten or more times. The chain joins TRBV11-3 to TRBJ2-7; no clear D. There are 11 residues in the CDR3. The ends were cut back, 5 bases at V and 4 bases at J, with 6 bases in the middle. Germline lookup yields CDR1 SGHNT and CDR2 YENEEA. The CDR3 here is CASSPPYEQYF. The CDR3 coding sequence is TGTGCCAGCAGCCCTCCATACGAGCAGTACTTC.

This clonotype was detected many times. This chain's CDR3 is CASRRDRVNGYTF. CDR3 DNA: TGTGCCAGCCGGCGGGACAGGGTGAATGGCTACACCTTC. V gene TRBV19 combines with J gene TRBJ1-2; 9 positions match TRBD1. Looked up from germline, CDR1 is LNHDA and CDR2 is SQIVND (reference sequence). The J segment lost 6 bases and the V segment lost 9 bases, leaving 8 bases of the junction unmatched. The CDR3 sequence is 13 residues long.

This clonotype was observed many times. The chain employs TRBV5-1 and TRBJ2-7; D is possibly TRBD1 (6 bases). The CDR3 length is 15 residues. V dropped 1 base and J dropped 2 bases, with 13 bases sitting between them. Germline-derived CDR1 and CDR2 are SGHRS and YFSETQ. The CDR3 DNA follows: TGCGCCAGCAGCTTGACGGCGGCAGGGGCCTACGAGCAGTACTTC. Its translation: CASSLTAAGAYEQYF.

This clonotype has a count of ten or more. The CDR3 region has the DNA TGTGCCATCAGCCAACGGGGGTCACTGGAAAAACTGTTTTTT. Encoded protein: CAISQRGSLEKLFF. This chain links TRBV10-3 with TRBJ1-4, with D possibly TRBD1 on 5 matching bases. Germline V gives CDR1 ENHRY, CDR2 SYGVKD. Trimming took 6 bases from V and 8 from J, leaving 16 bases between them. CDR3 length equals 14 residues.

This rearrangement joins TRBV25-1 to TRBJ2-4; 8 bases match TRBD2. The CDR3 is 16 residues long. Per germline, CDR1 MGHDK and CDR2 SYGVNS. The V gene end was trimmed by 4 bases and the J gene end by 6 bases; junction bases not matched to a gene: 11. CDR3 DNA sequence: TGTGCCAGCAGTGTCGGGAGGGGTAACATGGGAAACATTCAGTACTTC. Amino acids: CASSVGRGNMGNIQYF.

The genes are TRBV7-9 and TRBJ2-7; D uncertain. The CDR3 totals 13 residues. The V gene's germline CDR1 is SEHNR and CDR2 FQNEAQ (reference sequence). V lost 9 bases and J lost 0, with 12 bases in between. This chain's CDR3 is CASDAASSYEQYF. DNA for the CDR3: TGTGCCAGTGACGCCGCCAGCTCCTACGAGCAGTACTTC.

This clonotype has ten or more counts. The chain uses TRBV4-1 and TRBJ1-2; D gene unclear. CDR3 length: 13 amino acids. Germline-derived CDR1 and CDR2 are MGHRA and YSYEKL. Trimming cost V 1 base and J 4 bases, with 7 bases left between them. CDR3 bases: TGCGCCAGCAGCCAAGGAGGCACCTATGGCTACACCTTC. Protein: CASSQGGTYGYTF.

The table lists this clonotype with many counts. This chain joins TRBV29-1 and TRBJ2-7; the match to TRBD2 covers 12 bases. The CDR3 consists of 16 residues. Germline CDR1 and CDR2: SQVTM and ANQGSEA. Trimming removed 6 bases from V and 2 bases from J; junction bases left unmatched: 11. CDR3 sequence (DNA): TGCAGCGTGGTCTCCCCGACTAGCGGGGGAGCCTACGAGCAGTACTTC. This encodes CSVVSPTSGGAYEQYF.

This clonotype appeared many times. V usage is TRBV19 and J usage is TRBJ1-5; D is uncertain. V gave up 5 bases and J gave up 9 bases, with 11 bases separating them. Germline CDR1 reads LNHDA; CDR2 reads SQIVND (reference sequence). This CDR3 is built from 12 residues. The CDR3 here is CASSPPGGPQHF. Written as DNA, the CDR3 is TGTGCCAGTAGTCCCCCCGGCGGGCCCCAGCATTTT.

In its sample, this clonotype was seen many times. The chain employs TRBV27 and TRBJ2-7; D possibly corresponds to TRBD1 (7 bases). The CDR3 is 13 amino acids. The V and J ends lost 5 bases and 2 bases respectively, with 10 bases between them. Germline V gene data show CDR1 as MNHEY and CDR2 as SMNVEV (reference sequence). The CDR3 protein is CASSPRGAYEQYF. The CDR3 coding sequence is TGTGCCAGCAGTCCCAGGGGGGCCTACGAGCAGTACTTC.

In this sample, this clonotype turned up many times. The chain has TRBV11-2 and TRBJ2-7, with 8 bases matching TRBD2. The CDR3 is 13 residues long. Trimming cost V 1 base and J 6 bases; bases outside gene matches: 2. Germline loops: CDR1 SGHAT, CDR2 FQNNGV. CDR3 coding DNA: TGTGCCAGCAGCTTAGCGGGGGGGCCCGAGCAGTACTTC. As protein: CASSLAGGPEQYF.